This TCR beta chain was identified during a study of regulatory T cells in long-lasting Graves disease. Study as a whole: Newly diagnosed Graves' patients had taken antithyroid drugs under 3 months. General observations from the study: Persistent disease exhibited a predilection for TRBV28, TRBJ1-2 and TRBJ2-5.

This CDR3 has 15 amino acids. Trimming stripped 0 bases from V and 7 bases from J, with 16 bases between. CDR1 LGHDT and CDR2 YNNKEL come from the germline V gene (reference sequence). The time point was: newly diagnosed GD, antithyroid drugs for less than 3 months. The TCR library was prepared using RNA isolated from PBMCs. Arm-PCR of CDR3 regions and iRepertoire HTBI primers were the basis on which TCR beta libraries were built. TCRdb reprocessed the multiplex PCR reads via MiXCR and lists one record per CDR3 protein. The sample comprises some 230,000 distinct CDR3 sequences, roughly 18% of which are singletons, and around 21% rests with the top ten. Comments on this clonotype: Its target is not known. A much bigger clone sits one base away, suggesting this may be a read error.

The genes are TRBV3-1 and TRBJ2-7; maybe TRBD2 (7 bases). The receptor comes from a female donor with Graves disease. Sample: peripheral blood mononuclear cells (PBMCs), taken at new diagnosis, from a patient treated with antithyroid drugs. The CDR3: CASSQEGGGRNEQYF. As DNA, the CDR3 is TGTGCCAGCAGCCAAGAAGGGGGGGGGCGCAATGAGCAGTACTTC.